The sequence of this TCR beta chain was determined in a study of T cells in Graves' hyperthyroidism and ophthalmopathy. Unmatched junction bases numbered 6, after V lost 3 bases and J lost 1 base. The CDR3 loop spans 16 amino acids. CDR1 and CDR2 from the germline V gene are LNHNV and YYDKDF (reference sequence). This clonotype was observed many times. Template material for amplifying TCR beta CDR3 regions consisted of RNA transcripts. HTBI primers were used for first-round RT-PCR of the TCR CDR3. TCRdb re-derived calls from the multiplex PCR reads in MiXCR, one entry per CDR3 protein. Of 450,000 to 650,000 distinct CDR3 sequences in the sample, less than 25% were seen once.

What was sequenced was blood. This rearrangement joins TRBV15 to TRBJ2-5; 9 bases fit TRBD1. The sequence was obtained from a young man with Graves' hyperthyroidism. CDR3 coding DNA: TGTGCCACCAGCAGGGGGAGGGACAGGGTCCAAGAGACCCAGTACTTC. Translated, it gives CATSRGRDRVQETQYF.